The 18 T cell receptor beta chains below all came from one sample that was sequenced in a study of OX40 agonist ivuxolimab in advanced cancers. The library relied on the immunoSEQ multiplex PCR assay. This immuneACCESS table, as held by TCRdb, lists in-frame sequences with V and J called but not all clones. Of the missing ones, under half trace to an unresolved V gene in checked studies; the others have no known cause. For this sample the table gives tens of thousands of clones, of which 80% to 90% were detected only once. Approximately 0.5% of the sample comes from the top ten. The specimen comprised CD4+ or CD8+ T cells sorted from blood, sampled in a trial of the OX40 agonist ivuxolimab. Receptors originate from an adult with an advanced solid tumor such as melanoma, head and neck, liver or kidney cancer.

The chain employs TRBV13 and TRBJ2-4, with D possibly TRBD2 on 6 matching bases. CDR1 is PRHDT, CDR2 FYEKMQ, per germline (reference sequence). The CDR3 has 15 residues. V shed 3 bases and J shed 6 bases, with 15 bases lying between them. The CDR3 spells CASSFRVVGGNIQYF. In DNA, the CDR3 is TGTGCCAGCAGCTTCAGGGTTGTGGGGGGAAACATTCAGTACTTC.

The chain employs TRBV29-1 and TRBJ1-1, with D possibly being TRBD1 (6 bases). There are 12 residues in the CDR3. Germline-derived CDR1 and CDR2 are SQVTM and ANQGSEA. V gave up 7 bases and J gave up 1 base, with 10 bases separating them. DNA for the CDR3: TGCAGCGCCCGGGGGCCGAACACTGAAGCTTTCTTT. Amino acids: CSARGPNTEAFF.

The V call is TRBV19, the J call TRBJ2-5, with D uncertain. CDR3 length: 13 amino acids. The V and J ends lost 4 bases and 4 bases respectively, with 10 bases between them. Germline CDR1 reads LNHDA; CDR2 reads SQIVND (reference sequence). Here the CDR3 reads CASSSRTGETQYF. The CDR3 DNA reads TGTGCCAGTAGTAGCAGGACGGGAGAGACCCAGTACTTC.

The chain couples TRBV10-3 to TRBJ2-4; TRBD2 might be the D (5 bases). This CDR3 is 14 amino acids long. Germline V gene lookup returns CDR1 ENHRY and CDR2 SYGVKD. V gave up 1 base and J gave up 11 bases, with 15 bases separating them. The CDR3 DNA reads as TGTGCCATCAGTGAGTTTAGCGACAAAAGAGTTCAGTACTTC. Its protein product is CAISEFSDKRVQYF.

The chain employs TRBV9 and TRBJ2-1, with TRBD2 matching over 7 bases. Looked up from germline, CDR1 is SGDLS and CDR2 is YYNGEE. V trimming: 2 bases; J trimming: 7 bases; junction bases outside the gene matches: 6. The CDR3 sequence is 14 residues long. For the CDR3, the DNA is TGTGCCAGCAGCGTCGGCGGGAGCGGTAATGAGCAGTTCTTC. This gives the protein CASSVGGSGNEQFF.

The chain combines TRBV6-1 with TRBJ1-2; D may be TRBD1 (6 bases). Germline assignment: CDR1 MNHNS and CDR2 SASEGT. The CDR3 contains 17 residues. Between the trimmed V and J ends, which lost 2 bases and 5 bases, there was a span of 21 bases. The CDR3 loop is CASSELRGGRGPYGYTF. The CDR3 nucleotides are TGTGCCAGCAGTGAATTACGTGGGGGCAGGGGACCTTATGGCTACACCTTC.

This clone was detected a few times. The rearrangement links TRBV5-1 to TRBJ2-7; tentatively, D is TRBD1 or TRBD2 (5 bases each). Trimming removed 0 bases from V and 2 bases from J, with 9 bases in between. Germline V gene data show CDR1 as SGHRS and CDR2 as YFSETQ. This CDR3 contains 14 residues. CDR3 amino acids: CASSLAGAPYEQYF. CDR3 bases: TGCGCCAGCAGCTTGGCCGGGGCGCCCTACGAGCAGTACTTC.

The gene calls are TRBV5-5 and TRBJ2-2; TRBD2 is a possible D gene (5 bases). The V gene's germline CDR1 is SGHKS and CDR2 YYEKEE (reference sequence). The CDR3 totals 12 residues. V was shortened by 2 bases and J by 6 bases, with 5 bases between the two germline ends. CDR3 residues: CASSFGAGELFF. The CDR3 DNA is TGTGCCAGCAGCTTCGGGGCCGGGGAGCTGTTTTTT.

The CDR3 coding sequence is TGTGCCAGCAGCGGGACTAGCGGTACCGGGGAGCTGTTTTTT. Amino acid sequence: CASSGTSGTGELFF. V gene TRBV2 combines with J gene TRBJ2-2, with 11 nucleotides matching TRBD2. J lost 5 bases, V lost 6 bases, and 2 bases had no gene match. CDR1 is SNHLY, CDR2 FYNNEI, per germline. The CDR3 totals 14 residues. The whole variable domain, filled in from reference TRBV2 and TRBJ2-2, reads EPEVTQTPSHQVTQMGQEVILRCVPISNHLYFYWYRQILGQKVEFLVSFYNNEISEKSEIFDDQFSVERPDGSNFTLKIRSTKLEDSAMYFCASSGTSGTGELFFGEGSRLTVL.

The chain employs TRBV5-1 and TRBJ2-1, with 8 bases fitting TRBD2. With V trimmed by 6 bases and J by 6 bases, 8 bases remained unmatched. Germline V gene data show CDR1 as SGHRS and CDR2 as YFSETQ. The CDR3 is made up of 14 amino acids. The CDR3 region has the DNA TGCGCCAGCAAACCGGGACTAGGGGGCAATGAGCAGTTCTTC. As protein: CASKPGLGGNEQFF.

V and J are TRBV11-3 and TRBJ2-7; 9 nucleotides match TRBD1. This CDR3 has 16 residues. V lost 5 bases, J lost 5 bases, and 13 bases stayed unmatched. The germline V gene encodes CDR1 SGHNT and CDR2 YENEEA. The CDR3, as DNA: TGTGCCAGCAGCCCAGGAGGGACAGGGATTATGGACGAGCAGTACTTC. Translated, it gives CASSPGGTGIMDEQYF. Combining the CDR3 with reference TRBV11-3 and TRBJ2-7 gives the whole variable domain EAGVVQSPRYKIIEKKQPVAFWCNPISGHNTLYWYLQNLGQGPELLIRYENEEAVDDSQLPKDRFSAERLKGVDSTLKIQPAELGDSAVYLCASSPGGTGIMDEQYFGPGTRLTVT.

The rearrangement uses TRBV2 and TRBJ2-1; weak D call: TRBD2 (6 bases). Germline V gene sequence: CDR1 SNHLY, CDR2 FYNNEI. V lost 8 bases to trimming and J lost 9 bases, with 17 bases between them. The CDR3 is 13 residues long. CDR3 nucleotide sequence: TGTGCCAGCGGGAGGAAGGCTGGGGGTGAGCAGTTCTTC. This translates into CASGRKAGGEQFF.

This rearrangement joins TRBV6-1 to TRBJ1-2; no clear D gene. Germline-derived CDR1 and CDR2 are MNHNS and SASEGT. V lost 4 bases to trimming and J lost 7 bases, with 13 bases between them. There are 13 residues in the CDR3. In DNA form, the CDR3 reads TGTGCCAGCAGTGTTGTTGAGTTGGGTGGCTACACCTTC. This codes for CASSVVELGGYTF.

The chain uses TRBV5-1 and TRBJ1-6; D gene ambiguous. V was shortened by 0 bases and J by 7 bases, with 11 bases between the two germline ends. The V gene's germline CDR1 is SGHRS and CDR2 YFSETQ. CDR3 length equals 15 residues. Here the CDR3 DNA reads TGCGCCAGCAGCTTGGGGGATATGGGGAATTCACCCCTCCACTTT. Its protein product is CASSLGDMGNSPLHF. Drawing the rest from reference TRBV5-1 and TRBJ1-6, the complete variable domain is KAGVTQTPRYLIKTRGQQVTLSCSPISGHRSVSWYQQTPGQGLQFLFEYFSETQRNKGNFPGRFSGRQFSNSRSEMNVSTLELGDSALYLCASSLGDMGNSPLHFGNGTRLTVT.

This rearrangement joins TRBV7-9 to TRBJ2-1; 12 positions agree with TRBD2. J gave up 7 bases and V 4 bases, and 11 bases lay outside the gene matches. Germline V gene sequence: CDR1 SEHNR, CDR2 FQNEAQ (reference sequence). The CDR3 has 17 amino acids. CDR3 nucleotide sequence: TGTGCCAGCAGCTCCACTAGCGGGAGGTCAGTTGTGAATGAGCAGTTCTTC. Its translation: CASSSTSGRSVVNEQFF.

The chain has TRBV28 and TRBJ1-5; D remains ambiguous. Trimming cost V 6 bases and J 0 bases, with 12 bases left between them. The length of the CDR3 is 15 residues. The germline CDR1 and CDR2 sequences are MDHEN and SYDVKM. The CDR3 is CASRDWINSNQPQHF. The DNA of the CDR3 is TGTGCCAGCAGGGATTGGATTAATAGCAATCAGCCCCAGCATTTT.

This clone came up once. CDR3 nucleotides: TGTGCCAGCAGCTTAGGGTGGGCGCAGGGGACAGATACGCAGTATTTT. Residues: CASSLGWAQGTDTQYF. This chain connects TRBV7-9 to TRBJ2-3, with D possibly TRBD1 on 6 matching bases. Germline loops: CDR1 SEHNR, CDR2 FQNEAQ (reference sequence). The CDR3 consists of 16 residues. With 1 base removed from V and 3 bases from J, the gap between germline ends came to 14 bases.

The CDR3 DNA reads TGTGCCAGCAGCACCCTCTCGGGACAGGGGGAGACCCAGTACTTC. Translated: CASSTLSGQGETQYF. The J gene is TRBJ2-5, the V gene TRBV11-2; 10 bases match TRBD1. The CDR3 is 15 amino acids. Germline V lookup: CDR1 SGHAT, CDR2 FQNNGV. The trim removed 5 bases at V and 5 bases at J, leaving 8 bases unmatched.